This T cell receptor (beta chain) was found in a study of blood T cell repertoires in COVID-19. Authors' processing steps: Nucleated cell counts were estimated from reference gene primer amplification. The table came from immunoSEQ multiplex PCR; TCRdb's copy has only in-frame clones and leaves some out. D and trimming were read from the DNA, whereas the V and J calls and clone size are those reported in that table. In the table there are around 97,000 clones, approximately 89% of which are singletons. There are 16 residues in the CDR3. In germline, CDR1 is MDHEN, CDR2 SYDVKM. V lost 5 bases, J lost 2 bases, and 8 bases stayed unmatched.

The sample was peripheral blood. The genes are TRBV28 and TRBJ2-7, with 11 nucleotides matching TRBD1. The TCR comes from a woman older than 75 in a cohort sampled during active COVID-19. CDR3 region: CASSTRTGGNPYEQYF. In nucleotides, the CDR3 is TGTGCCAGCAGTACCCGGACAGGGGGCAATCCCTACGAGCAGTACTTC.